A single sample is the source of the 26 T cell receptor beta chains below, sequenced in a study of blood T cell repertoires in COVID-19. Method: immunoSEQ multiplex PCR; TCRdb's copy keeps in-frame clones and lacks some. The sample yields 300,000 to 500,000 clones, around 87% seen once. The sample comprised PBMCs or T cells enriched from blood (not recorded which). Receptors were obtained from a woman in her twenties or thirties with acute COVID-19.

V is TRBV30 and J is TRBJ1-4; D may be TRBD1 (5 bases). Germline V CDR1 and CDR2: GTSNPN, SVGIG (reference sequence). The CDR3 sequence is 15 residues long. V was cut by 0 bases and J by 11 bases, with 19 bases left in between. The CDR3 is CAWSVHAGREEKLFF. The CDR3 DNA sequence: TGTGCCTGGAGTGTACATGCAGGGCGGGAGGAGAAACTGTTTTTT.

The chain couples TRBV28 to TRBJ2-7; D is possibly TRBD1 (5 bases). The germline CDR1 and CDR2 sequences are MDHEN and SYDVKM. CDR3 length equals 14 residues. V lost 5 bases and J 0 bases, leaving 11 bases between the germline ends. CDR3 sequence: CASSPTVSSYEQYF. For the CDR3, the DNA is TGTGCCAGCAGTCCGACAGTGTCCTCCTACGAGCAGTACTTC. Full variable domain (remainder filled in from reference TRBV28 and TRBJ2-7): DVKVTQSSRYLVKRTGEKVFLECVQDMDHENMFWYRQDPGLGLRLIYFSYDVKMKEKGDIPEGYSVSREKKERFSLILESASTNQTSMYLCASSPTVSSYEQYFGPGTRLTVT.

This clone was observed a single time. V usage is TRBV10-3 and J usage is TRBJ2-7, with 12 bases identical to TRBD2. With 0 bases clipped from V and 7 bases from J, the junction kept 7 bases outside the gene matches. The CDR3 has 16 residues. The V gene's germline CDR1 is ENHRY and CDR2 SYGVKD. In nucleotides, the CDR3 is TGTGCCATCAGTGAGTCTAGGCTAGCGGGGGGGCTTGAGCAGTACTTC. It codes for CAISESRLAGGLEQYF.

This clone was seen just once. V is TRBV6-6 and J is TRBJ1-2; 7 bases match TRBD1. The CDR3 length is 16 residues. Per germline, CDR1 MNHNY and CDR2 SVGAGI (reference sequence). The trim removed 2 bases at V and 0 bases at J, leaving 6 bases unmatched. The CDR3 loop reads CASSYEAGGANYGYTF. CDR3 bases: TGTGCCAGCAGTTACGAGGCAGGGGGAGCTAACTATGGCTACACCTTC.

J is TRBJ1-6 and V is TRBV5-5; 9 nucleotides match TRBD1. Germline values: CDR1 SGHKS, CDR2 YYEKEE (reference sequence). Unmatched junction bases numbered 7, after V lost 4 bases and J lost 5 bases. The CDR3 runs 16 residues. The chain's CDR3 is CASSPPGQGNNSPLHF. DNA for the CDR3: TGTGCCAGCAGCCCACCGGGACAGGGAAATAATTCACCCCTCCACTTT.

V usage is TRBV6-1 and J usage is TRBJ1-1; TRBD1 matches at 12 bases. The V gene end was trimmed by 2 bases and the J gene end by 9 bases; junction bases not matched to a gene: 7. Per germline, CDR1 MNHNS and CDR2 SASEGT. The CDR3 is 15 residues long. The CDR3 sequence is CASSETGQGAGKAFF. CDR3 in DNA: TGTGCCAGCAGTGAAACGGGACAGGGGGCAGGGAAAGCTTTCTTT.

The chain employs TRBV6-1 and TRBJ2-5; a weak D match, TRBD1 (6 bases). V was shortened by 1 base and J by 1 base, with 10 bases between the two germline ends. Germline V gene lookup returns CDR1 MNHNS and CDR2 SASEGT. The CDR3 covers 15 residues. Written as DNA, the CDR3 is TGTGCCAGCAGTGAAGGGATAGGGGGCCAAGAGACCCAGTACTTC. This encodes CASSEGIGGQETQYF.

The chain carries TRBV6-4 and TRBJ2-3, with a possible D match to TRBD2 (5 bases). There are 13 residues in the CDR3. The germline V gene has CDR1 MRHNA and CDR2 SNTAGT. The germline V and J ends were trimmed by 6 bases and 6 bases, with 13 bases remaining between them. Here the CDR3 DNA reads TGTGCCAGCAGCCTGACCCGAGGGGATACGCAGTATTTT. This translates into CASSLTRGDTQYF.

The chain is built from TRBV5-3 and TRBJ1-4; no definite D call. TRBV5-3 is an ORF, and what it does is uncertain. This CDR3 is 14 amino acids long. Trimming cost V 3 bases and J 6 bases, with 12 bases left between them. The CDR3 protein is CARSWRLRDEKLFF. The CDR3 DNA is TGTGCCAGAAGCTGGAGGCTTAGAGATGAAAAACTGTTTTTT.

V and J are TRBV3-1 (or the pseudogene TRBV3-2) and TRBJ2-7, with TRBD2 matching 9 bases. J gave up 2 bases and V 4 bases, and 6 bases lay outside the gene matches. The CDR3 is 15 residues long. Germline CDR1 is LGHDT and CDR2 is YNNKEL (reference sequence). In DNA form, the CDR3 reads TGTGCCAGCAGCCTACCCGGGACTAGCACCTACGAGCAGTACTTC. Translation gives CASSLPGTSTYEQYF.

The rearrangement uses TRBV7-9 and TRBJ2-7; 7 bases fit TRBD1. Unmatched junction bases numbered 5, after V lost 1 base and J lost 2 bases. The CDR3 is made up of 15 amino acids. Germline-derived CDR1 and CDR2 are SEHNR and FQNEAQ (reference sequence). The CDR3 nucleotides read TGTGCCAGCAGCTTAGGCAAGGGACAGACCTACGAGCAGTACTTC. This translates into CASSLGKGQTYEQYF. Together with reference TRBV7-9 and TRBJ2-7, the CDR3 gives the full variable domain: DTGVSQNPRHKITKRGQNVTFRCDPISEHNRLYWYRQTLGQGPEFLTYFQNEAQLEKSRLLSDRFSAERPKGSFSTLEIQRTEQGDSAMYLCASSLGKGQTYEQYFGPGTRLTVT.

CDR3 region: CASSLVAAYGYTF. The CDR3 DNA reads TGCGCCAGCAGCTTGGTTGCGGCCTATGGCTACACCTTC. The chain carries TRBV5-1 and TRBJ1-2; D call uncertain. The length of the CDR3 is 13 residues. Trimming left V 0 bases short and J 4 bases short, with 7 bases between. Looked up from germline, CDR1 is SGHRS and CDR2 is YFSETQ.

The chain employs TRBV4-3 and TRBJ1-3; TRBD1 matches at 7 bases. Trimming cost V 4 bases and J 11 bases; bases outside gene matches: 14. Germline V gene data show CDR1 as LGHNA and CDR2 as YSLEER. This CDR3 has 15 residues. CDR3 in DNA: TGCGCCAGCAGCCGTCGTATTGGACAGGCTGAGCCCATATATTTT. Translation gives CASSRRIGQAEPIYF.

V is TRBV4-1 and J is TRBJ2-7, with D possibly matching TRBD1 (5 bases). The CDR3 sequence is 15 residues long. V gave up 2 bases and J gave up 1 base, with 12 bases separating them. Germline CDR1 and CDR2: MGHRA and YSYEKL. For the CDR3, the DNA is TGCGCCAGCAGCCAATCAGGGCCACTTTCCTACGAGCAGTACTTC. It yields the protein CASSQSGPLSYEQYF.

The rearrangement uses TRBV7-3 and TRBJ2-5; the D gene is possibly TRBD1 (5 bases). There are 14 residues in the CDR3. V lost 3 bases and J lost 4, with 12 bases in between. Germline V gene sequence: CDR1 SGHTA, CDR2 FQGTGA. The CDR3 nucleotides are TGTGCCAGCAGCTTCTTGGGGCCGGGAGAGACCCAGTACTTC. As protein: CASSFLGPGETQYF.

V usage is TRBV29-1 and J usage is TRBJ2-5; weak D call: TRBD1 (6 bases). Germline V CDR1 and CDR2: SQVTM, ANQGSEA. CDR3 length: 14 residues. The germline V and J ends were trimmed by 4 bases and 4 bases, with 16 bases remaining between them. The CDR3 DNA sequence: TGCAGCGTTGGGCGGCTAGGGGGTACAGAGACCCAGTACTTC. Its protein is CSVGRLGGTETQYF.

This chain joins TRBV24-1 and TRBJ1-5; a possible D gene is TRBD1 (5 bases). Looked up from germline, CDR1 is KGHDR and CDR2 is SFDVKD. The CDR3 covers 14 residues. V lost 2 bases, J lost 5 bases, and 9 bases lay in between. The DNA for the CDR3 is TGTGCCACCAGTGATTCGTGGACATATCAGCCCCAGCATTTT. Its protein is CATSDSWTYQPQHF.

The chain's CDR3 is CASSQDRLLAANTDTQYF. In DNA form, the CDR3 reads TGCGCCAGCAGCCAAGATAGGTTACTAGCGGCCAACACAGATACGCAGTATTTT. The V and J genes are TRBV4-3 and TRBJ2-3, with 8 positions matching TRBD2. The CDR3 totals 18 residues. V was clipped by 0 bases and J by 2 bases; unmatched bases: 10. Germline CDR1 and CDR2: LGHNA and YSLEER.

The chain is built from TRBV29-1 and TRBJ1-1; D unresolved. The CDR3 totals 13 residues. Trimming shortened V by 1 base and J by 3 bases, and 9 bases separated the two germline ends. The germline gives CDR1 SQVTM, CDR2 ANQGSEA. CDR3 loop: CSVEVGADTEAFF. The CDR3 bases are TGCAGCGTTGAAGTGGGAGCCGACACTGAAGCTTTCTTT.

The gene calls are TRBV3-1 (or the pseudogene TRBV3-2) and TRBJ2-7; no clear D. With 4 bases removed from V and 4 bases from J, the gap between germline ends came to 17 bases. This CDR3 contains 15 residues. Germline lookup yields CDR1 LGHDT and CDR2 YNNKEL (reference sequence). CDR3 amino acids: CASSRAFARDYEQYF. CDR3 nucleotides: TGTGCCAGCAGCCGTGCTTTCGCGAGAGATTACGAGCAGTACTTC.

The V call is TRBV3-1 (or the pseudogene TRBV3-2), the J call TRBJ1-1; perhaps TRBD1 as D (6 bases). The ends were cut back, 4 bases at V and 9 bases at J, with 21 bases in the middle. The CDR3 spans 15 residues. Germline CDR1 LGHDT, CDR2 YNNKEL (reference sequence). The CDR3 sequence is CASSLLGAGDAKAFF. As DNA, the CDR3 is TGTGCCAGCAGCCTATTAGGGGCAGGGGACGCAAAAGCTTTCTTT.

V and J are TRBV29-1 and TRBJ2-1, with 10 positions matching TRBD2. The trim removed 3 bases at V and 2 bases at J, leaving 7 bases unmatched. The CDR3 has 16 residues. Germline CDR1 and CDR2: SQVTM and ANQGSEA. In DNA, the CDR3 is TGCAGCGTTGAGAGTCCTAGCGGGGGAACCTACAATGAGCAGTTCTTC. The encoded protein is CSVESPSGGTYNEQFF.

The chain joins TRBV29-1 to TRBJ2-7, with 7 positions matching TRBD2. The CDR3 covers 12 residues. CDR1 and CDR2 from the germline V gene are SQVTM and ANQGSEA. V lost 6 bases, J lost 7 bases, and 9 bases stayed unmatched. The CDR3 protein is CSVPTVGGEQYF. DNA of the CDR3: TGCAGCGTCCCGACGGTGGGAGGGGAGCAGTACTTC.

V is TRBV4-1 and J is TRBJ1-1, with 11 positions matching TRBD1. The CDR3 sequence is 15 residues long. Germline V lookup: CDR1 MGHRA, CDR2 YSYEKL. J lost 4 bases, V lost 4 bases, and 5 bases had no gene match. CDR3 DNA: TGCGCCAGCAGCCCCACAGGGACAGGGGGCACTGAAGCTTTCTTT. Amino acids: CASSPTGTGGTEAFF.

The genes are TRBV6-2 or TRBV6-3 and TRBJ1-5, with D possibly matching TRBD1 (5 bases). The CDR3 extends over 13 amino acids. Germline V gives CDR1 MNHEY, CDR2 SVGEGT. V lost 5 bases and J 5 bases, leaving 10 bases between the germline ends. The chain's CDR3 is CASSPTAYQPQHF. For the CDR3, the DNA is TGTGCCAGCAGTCCGACAGCTTATCAGCCCCAGCATTTT.

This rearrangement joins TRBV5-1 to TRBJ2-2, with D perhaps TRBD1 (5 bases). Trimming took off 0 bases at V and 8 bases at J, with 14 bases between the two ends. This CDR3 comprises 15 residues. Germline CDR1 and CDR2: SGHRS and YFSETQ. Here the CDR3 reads CASSLGGSPPGELFF. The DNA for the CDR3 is TGCGCCAGCAGCTTGGGGGGCAGTCCCCCTGGGGAGCTGTTTTTT.